This T cell receptor (beta chain) was observed in a study of T-cell memory formation after mild COVID-19. Study observations and caveats: The pre-infection memory compartment contained some responding clones, suggesting cross-reactive memory joined.

For this clonotype: Its antigen is unidentified.

A single record per CDR3 protein comes from TCRdb applying MiXCR to the 5' RACE reads. The profile shows under 450,000 distinct CDR3 sequences, 20% to 25% of them singletons. CDR1 and CDR2 from the germline V gene are SQVTM and ANQGSEA. The CDR3 consists of 15 residues. J gave up 4 bases and V 5 bases, and 10 bases lay outside the gene matches. The chain uses TRBV29-1 and TRBJ2-1, with 8 nucleotides matching TRBD2. The TCR sequence derives from a young man who had mild COVID-19 (a few samples of this study predate the infection). Cell type and time point are not known. The material sequenced was PBMCs or a T cell subset sorted from them (not recorded which). The CDR3 sequence is CSVKYRSGGYNEQFF. DNA for the CDR3: TGCAGCGTTAAATATCGGTCGGGGGGGTACAATGAGCAGTTCTTC.